This TCR beta chain was captured by sequencing in a study of CD4 T cells in relation to SARS-CoV-2 and coronaviruses (dated by TCRdb to the early 2020s). Looking at the study overall: In the ViraFEST assay, PBMCs were grown with antigen for 9 to 10 days, and TCR beta CDR3s were then sequenced to identify antigen-specific clonal expansions. At the level of individual TCR clonotypes, the study evaluated whether memory CD4+ T cells crossreact between the spike proteins of SARS-CoV-2 and those of common cold coronaviruses. For other donors in the study, expansion assays were sequenced with a different, Illumina-based TCR-beta assay. Across all 12 patients in the full convalescent cohort, ages ranged from about 21 to 80 years, with a median of 38. The approximately twelve convalescent patients included 8 males and 4 females; two subjects were Hispanic. The Adaptive Biotechnologies TCR-sequencing kit was used to sequence samples from three pre-COVID donors and the naive versus memory experiments, whereas other data were Illumina-based. Patient-derived lymphoblastoid cell lines were used to map the HLA restriction of shared crossreactive spike epitopes. Here is what the overall study found, with its caveats: Crossreactivity analysis was centred on spike protein, so crossreactivity against other viral proteins was not assessed. In about 60% of donors, memory CD4+ clonotypes turned up that crossrecognized SARS-CoV-2 and at least one common cold coronavirus spike. Significantly weaker SARS-CoV-2-driven expansion was shown by crossreactive clones than by monoreactive clones, consistent with antigenic imprinting. The study was constrained by small numbers of patients and of tested TCRs. Because no donor provided both pre-pandemic and post-infection samples, tracing the source of pre-existing responses was limited. Sequencing of naive versus memory cells indicated that the assay detects memory recall responses, not primary responses primed during culture.

Note on this clone: The antigen this receptor binds is unknown. No much larger clonotype is one base removed from it; base qualities were not supplied.

Naive and memory CD4+ T cells were separated from cryopreserved PBMCs by first enriching for CD4 and then performing EasySep naive CD4+ T cell enrichment. For 9 to 10 days, around 92,000 sorted naive or memory CD4+ T cells were cultured together with CEF peptides and T cell-depleted PBMCs at a 1:1 ratio. In general, triplicate replicate wells were used for every peptide culture condition. PBMCs were isolated from leukapheresis product or whole blood by Ficoll-Paque PLUS gradient centrifugation. PBMCs were either cryopreserved at -140°C or used fresh in the expansion assay. The QIAamp Micro DNA Kit was used to extract genomic DNA from the CD4+ T cells. Survey-level immunoSEQ TCR-beta sequencing was performed on DNA from CEF-cultured naive and memory CD4+ T cells. Processing in the source paper ran as follows. During preprocessing, nonproductive sequences were discarded, as were any CDR3s that did not begin with C, did not end with F or W, or were shorter than 7 amino acids. The MANAFEST web app was used to call antigen-specific clonotypes on the basis of expansion compared with the reference and with other culture wells. To be counted as positive, a clone had to show significant expansion compared with the reference culture, at an FDR below 0.05, in 2 of 3 replicate wells. Positive clones also required significant expansion versus all other tandem wells and an odds ratio above 5. Cultured and uncultured naive and memory CD4+ repertoires were searched for CDR3s previously identified as spike- and CEF-reactive. Pairwise Levenshtein distance, computed with the stringdist R package after three terminal residues were trimmed from each end, was used as the measure of CDR3 homology. TCRdb obtained this table from immuneACCESS and retained in-frame rearrangements with V and J assigned. These tables miss some clones; where compared with another copy, unresolved V genes account for less than half of the shortfall, and the remainder is unexplained. That table supplies the V and J calls and clone size; D and trimming were determined from the DNA. Across this sample there are about 34,000 clones, with more than 60% seen only once. Together, the top ten hold about 3.4% of the sample.

Taken from the germline V gene (reference sequence), the CDR1 and CDR2 loops are MNHNY and SVGAGI. The CDR3 has 12 amino acids, counting the end cysteine and phenylalanine. Just CDR3 DNA is preserved here, 36 bases in frame from base 1. The V and J ends are trimmed by 2 bases and 10 bases, leaving 6 bases between them. This sequence was found in an adult with COVID-19. Sequencing was performed on memory CD4+ T cells from PBMCs, cultured in vitro. The sample's cell subset or site label, in plain terms: memory (non-naive) CD4+ T cells. The V gene is TRBV6-6 and the J gene is TRBJ1-6; TRBD1 is a possible D gene, resting on 5 matching bases. The CDR3 loop reads CASSYGDSPLHF. The bases read TGTGCCAGCAGTTACGGGGACTCACCCCTCCACTTT.